This T cell receptor beta chain was identified during a study of long-term antiretroviral therapy in people with HIV. The CDR3 totals 14 residues. CDR1 MNHEY and CDR2 SMNVEV come from the germline V gene (reference sequence). The V end lost 6 bases, the J end lost 0 bases, and 12 bases lay between the germline ends. The libraries were made with immunoSEQ v3.0 at survey level. Libraries were prepared by immunoSEQ multiplex PCR; TCRdb keeps only in-frame clonotypes and omits some of them. Seen here are 20,000 or so clones, approximately 82% observed once, and the top ten hold approximately 15%. This TCR derives from a woman aged 45-65 years with HIV. The rearrangement joins TRBV27 to TRBJ2-7, with D uncertain. This specimen consisted of unsorted PBMCs, obtained 0.5 years before starting antiretroviral therapy. Written as DNA, the CDR3 is TGTGCCAGCAGCCCTTCGAGAAACTCCTACGAGCAGTACTTC. This sequence encodes CASSPSRNSYEQYF.